A selection of T cell receptor beta chains follows, all from one sample in a study of metastatic and nonmetastatic thyroid tumors. TCRdb re-analyzed the PCR reads through MiXCR. Of some 13,000 clones listed, 26% are singletons. The sample comprised tumor tissue. These receptor sequences come from a female donor with papillary thyroid cancer or a benign thyroid nodule (not recorded which). Some clones in this sample may be carry-over from other donors' samples. Both conserved end residues are part of each CDR3. Fields, in order: J gene, V gene, clone size, CDR3 protein. The listing skips clone size in some rows; elsewhere it reads once, few, many or a size class.

TRBJ2-2,TRBV6-4,-,CASSDSRSGYTGELFF
TRBJ2-7,TRBV2,-,CASSEFRGLAIYEQYF
TRBJ1-5,TRBV20-1,-,CSARGGQGDKPQHF
TRBJ2-6,TRBV6-5,medium-sized,CASSYSQGLSGANVLTF
TRBJ1-5,TRBV12-3/TRBV12-4,-,CASRGDGSHQPQHF
TRBJ2-1,TRBV20-1,-,CSARSFGTSDQHEHFF
TRBJ2-3,TRBV3-1,many,CASSQLIAGDGTDTQYF
TRBJ1-5,TRBV12-3/TRBV12-4,many,CASTQGGNKQPQHF
TRBJ2-5,TRBV29-1,medium-sized,CSVSQETQYF
TRBJ2-3,TRBV7-9,many,CASSPGTSSTDTQYF
TRBJ1-2,TRBV15,medium-sized,CATSIRQGTTYGYTF
TRBJ2-2,TRBV7-9,-,CSSSLTIQTGELFF
TRBJ2-3,TRBV6-1,-,CASIEIATDTQYF
TRBJ1-5,TRBV6-1,-,CASSAGIRQPQHF
TRBJ1-2,TRBV28,-,CASTKDMVTYGHTF
TRBJ2-3,TRBV5-6,many,CASSLASRPQGIATDTQYF
TRBJ1-1,TRBV20-1,many,CSACKRNTEAFF
TRBJ1-3,TRBV6-1,-,CASSESPSSGNTIYF
TRBJ2-5,TRBV6-6,medium-sized,CASSPNSGGLRTGSVTQYF
TRBJ1-1,TRBV18,many,CASSPGPGQEPNTEAFF
TRBJ2-1,TRBV10-3,-,CAISYASRDNEQFF
TRBJ2-7,TRBV12-5,few,CAAMGTRVYVGIYEQYF
TRBJ2-7,TRBV4-2,-,CASSQDRSSSYEQYF
TRBJ2-3,TRBV30,-,CAWRQDFTDTQYF
TRBJ2-5,TRBV20-1,many,CSALGLAWSGETQYF
TRBJ2-3,TRBV4-2,-,CASSLTQGASTDTQYF
TRBJ1-1,TRBV7-6,-,CASSSYSGTEAFF
TRBJ2-7,TRBV6-1,medium-sized,CASSHRLAGTYEQYF
TRBJ2-6,TRBV6-5,-,CASRLVGVAVANVLTF
TRBJ1-2,TRBV2,medium-sized,CASSGQGDYGYTF
TRBJ1-5,TRBV5-1,-,CASSLGTAWDQPQHF
TRBJ2-5,TRBV6-1,many,CAANGGGGQTRETQYF
TRBJ2-1,TRBV10-3,-,CAISERTGCRSHEQFF
TRBJ2-7,TRBV30,once,CAWSGTGYEQYF
TRBJ2-7,TRBV11-3,-,CASSFSGQGQEQYF
TRBJ1-1,TRBV11-3,many,CASSLVRGAGAFF
TRBJ1-1,TRBV29-1,many,CSVEVNTEAFF
TRBJ2-2,TRBV24-1,medium-sized,CATSDSQGQLTGELFF
TRBJ2-3,TRBV7-2,-,CASSSGTSGGSIDTQYF
TRBJ1-2,TRBV7-9,many,CASSLAGSGNYGYTF
TRBJ2-1,TRBV7-2,many,CASSLVTGNNEQFF